The 4 T cell receptor beta chains listed next were all sequenced from one sample in a study of CD8+ T cells in alopecia areata (dated by TCRdb to 2016 to 2019). Reading the label with the study, this specimen's time point is: about 25 weeks on oral tofacitinib. The treatment or condition label corresponds to: oral pan-JAK inhibitor, 5-10 mg twice daily. Preparation of the library involved the immunoSEQ multiplex PCR assay. To provide template for TCR sequencing, every sample had RNA extracted and reverse transcribed into cDNA. Drawn from immuneACCESS, this table holds only the in-frame rearrangements with V and J called that TCRdb kept. Clones are partly lost; checked studies trace under half to an unresolved V gene and leave the rest unexplained. The sample table lists some 180,000 clones, roughly 53% of them with a count of one. The ten largest clones add up to roughly 10% of the sample. The sample was CD8+ T cells sorted from blood, taken at week 24, from a patient treated with tofacitinib. The source is a human donor with alopecia areata.

J is TRBJ2-1 and V is TRBV5-6; 12 bases fit TRBD2. V was clipped by 2 bases and J by 4 bases; unmatched bases: 1. This CDR3 is 15 amino acids long. In germline, CDR1 is SGHDT, CDR2 YYEEEE. CDR3 bases: TGTGCCAGCAGCTTCACTAGCGGGGGGTACAATGAGCAGTTCTTC. This translates into CASSFTSGGYNEQFF. Looking up the rest from reference TRBV5-6 and TRBJ2-1 gives the full variable domain: DAGVTQSPTHLIKTRGQQVTLRCSPKSGHDTVSWYQQALGQGPQFIFQYYEEEERQRGNFPDRFSGHQFPNYSSELNVNALLLGDSALYLCASSFTSGGYNEQFFGPGTRLTVL.

The table lists this clone with a few counts. The chain is built from TRBV11-2 and TRBJ2-7; D unresolved. This CDR3 spans 13 amino acids. CDR1 is SGHAT and CDR2 is FQNNGV in the germline V gene. Trimming shortened V by 2 bases and J by 6 bases, and 11 bases separated the two germline ends. The CDR3 DNA sequence: TGTGCCAGCAGCTTAAAGGAACGGCGCGAGCAGTACTTC. Translated: CASSLKERREQYF. The full variable domain, completed using reference TRBV11-2 and TRBJ2-7, is EAGVAQSPRYKIIEKRQSVAFWCNPISGHATLYWYQQILGQGPKLLIQFQNNGVVDDSQLPKDRFSAERLKGVDSTLKIQPAKLEDSAVYLCASSLKERREQYFGPGTRLTVT.

V usage is TRBV9 and J usage is TRBJ2-3; TRBD2 matches at 11 bases. CDR1 is SGDLS and CDR2 is YYNGEE in the germline V gene. V was pared by 8 bases and J by 2 bases, with 7 bases of the junction left unmatched. This CDR3 comprises 15 residues. DNA of the CDR3: TGTGCCAGTCAGGTTAGCGGGGGGGCCACAGATACGCAGTATTTT. Residues: CASQVSGGATDTQYF.

The chain has TRBV27 and TRBJ2-7; D is uncertain. V was shortened by 3 bases and J by 2 bases, with 14 bases between the two germline ends. The CDR3 spans 15 residues. Germline V gives CDR1 MNHEY, CDR2 SMNVEV (reference sequence). In DNA form, the CDR3 reads TGTGCCAGCAGTTTGTCAGATTCGGTCGCCTACGAGCAGTACTTC. Residues: CASSLSDSVAYEQYF.